Following are 24 T cell receptor beta chains from one sample sequenced in a study of cytomegalovirus exposure and HLA in healthy donors. It was with 60 Vbeta and 13 Jbeta primers that the PCR ran. The data were produced by immunoSEQ multiplex PCR, yet TCRdb's version contains in-frame clones alone and is incomplete. This sample's clone table lists fewer than 95,000 clones. What was sequenced was PBMCs. The receptors were sampled from a woman aged 40 to 50 in good health and CMV-seropositive.

With respect to this clone: Distinct nucleotide sequences in the sample also encode this CDR3. V usage is TRBV29-1 and J usage is TRBJ2-3; D not resolved. Deletions cut 8 bases from V and 2 bases from J, with 5 bases between. Germline loops: CDR1 SQVTM, CDR2 ANQGSEA. This CDR3 comprises 10 residues. The CDR3 region is CSSNTDTQYF. DNA for the CDR3: TGCAGCTCCAACACAGATACGCAGTATTTT.

Points on this clone: Relative to the germline gene, one junction end is altered; a read error may explain this. The same CDR3 is also encoded by other DNA sequences in this sample. The chain carries TRBV12-5 and TRBJ2-2; possible D gene TRBD1, 6 bases. Looked up from germline, CDR1 is LGHNT and CDR2 is FRNRAP. The CDR3 spans 18 residues. In DNA form, the CDR3 reads TGTGCTAGTGGTTTGGCGAGGAGGACAGACACGAACACTGGGGAGCTGTTTTTT. Translating it yields CASGLARRTDTNTGELFF.

The rearrangement links TRBV19 to TRBJ1-4; D ambiguous. Trimming took off 5 bases at V and 2 bases at J, with 6 bases between the two ends. CDR1 LNHDA and CDR2 SQIVND come from the germline V gene (reference sequence). This CDR3 contains 13 residues. CDR3 coding DNA: TGTGCCAGTAGTCCCGAGACTAATGAAAAACTGTTTTTT. This sequence encodes CASSPETNEKLFF.

This chain connects TRBV19 to TRBJ2-3, with TRBD2 matching 14 bases. This CDR3 is 16 amino acids long. V dropped 4 bases and J dropped 1; count of bases not matched to a gene: 1. Germline CDR1 reads LNHDA; CDR2 reads SQIVND (reference sequence). CDR3 in amino acids: CASSRGLAGGTDTQYF. CDR3 sequence (DNA): TGTGCCAGTAGTAGGGGACTAGCGGGAGGCACAGATACGCAGTATTTT.

This chain links TRBV9 with TRBJ2-1; 13 nucleotides agree with TRBD2. CDR1 SGDLS and CDR2 YYNGEE come from the germline V gene. V was pared by 6 bases and J by 7 bases, with 4 bases of the junction left unmatched. The CDR3 length is 14 residues. CDR3 protein: CASTGLAGANEQFF. CDR3 DNA: TGTGCCAGCACTGGACTAGCGGGAGCAAATGAGCAGTTCTTC.

The chain links TRBV5-1 to TRBJ2-7; TRBD1 matches 9 bases. Germline assignment: CDR1 SGHRS and CDR2 YFSETQ. V shed 3 bases and J 5 bases; nucleotides not matched to a gene: 6. The CDR3 length is 14 residues. The CDR3 spells CASSWGDRENEQYF. In nucleotides, the CDR3 is TGCGCCAGCAGCTGGGGGGACAGGGAGAACGAGCAGTACTTC.

V gene TRBV5-1 combines with J gene TRBJ2-5; 10 positions match TRBD1. Unmatched junction bases numbered 6, after V lost 3 bases and J lost 4 bases. The germline V gene encodes CDR1 SGHRS and CDR2 YFSETQ. This CDR3 comprises 15 residues. CDR3 in DNA: TGCGCCAGCAGCTGGGGACAGGGGCAAAGAGAGACCCAGTACTTC. Translated: CASSWGQGQRETQYF.

The chain has TRBV28 and TRBJ2-7; 13 bases match TRBD2. Germline CDR1 MDHEN, CDR2 SYDVKM. The CDR3 is made up of 16 amino acids. Germline trimming cut 2 bases from V and 4 bases from J; bases unmatched to any gene: 5. CDR3 protein: CASSLRLAGGRYEQYF. The CDR3 DNA follows: TGTGCCAGCAGTTTACGACTAGCGGGAGGCAGATACGAGCAGTACTTC. The full variable domain, in which reference TRBV28 and TRBJ2-7 provide the parts outside the CDR3, is DVKVTQSSRYLVKRTGEKVFLECVQDMDHENMFWYRQDPGLGLRLIYFSYDVKMKEKGDIPEGYSVSREKKERFSLILESASTNQTSMYLCASSLRLAGGRYEQYFGPGTRLTVT.

V usage is TRBV28 and J usage is TRBJ1-3; D not resolved. The V and J ends lost 6 bases and 4 bases respectively, with 10 bases between them. CDR3 size: 13 residues. CDR1 MDHEN and CDR2 SYDVKM come from the germline V gene. CDR3 DNA: TGTGCCAGCAGGGGAGATCTAGGAAACACCATATATTTT. Residues: CASRGDLGNTIYF. Drawing the rest from reference TRBV28 and TRBJ1-3, the complete variable domain is DVKVTQSSRYLVKRTGEKVFLECVQDMDHENMFWYRQDPGLGLRLIYFSYDVKMKEKGDIPEGYSVSREKKERFSLILESASTNQTSMYLCASRGDLGNTIYFGEGSWLTVV.

The chain couples TRBV15 to TRBJ2-3; no clear D. With 4 bases removed from V and 4 bases from J, the gap between germline ends came to 12 bases. CDR1 LNHNV and CDR2 YYDKDF come from the germline V gene (reference sequence). This CDR3 contains 14 residues. The CDR3: CATSTPNPADTQYF. CDR3 DNA: TGTGCCACCAGCACGCCTAATCCCGCAGATACGCAGTATTTT.

This chain joins TRBV21-1 and TRBJ2-3; the table gives TRBD1 as D, unverified against the DNA. TRBV21-1 represents a pseudogene. This CDR3 is 14 amino acids long. This CDR3 reads CASSTEGDTDTQYF. The CDR3 bases are TGTGCCAGCAGCACAGAGGGGGATACAGATACGCAGTATTTT.

The gene calls are TRBV5-1 and TRBJ2-7; 7 positions match TRBD2. The CDR3 is 15 amino acids. The germline gives CDR1 SGHRS, CDR2 YFSETQ. V lost 3 bases to trimming and J lost 3 bases; unmatched junction nucleotides: 9. In DNA, the CDR3 is TGCGCCAGCAGCTGGGTGACTAGCTCCGGCTACGAGCAGTACTTC. Its protein product is CASSWVTSSGYEQYF.

The chain links TRBV18 to TRBJ2-5; tentative D call: TRBD1 (5 bases). V was cut by 2 bases and J by 4 bases, with 14 bases left in between. This CDR3 contains 15 residues. Germline-derived CDR1 and CDR2 are KGHSH and LQKENI. CDR3 nucleotide sequence: TGTGCCAGCTCACCAGCCGCCGGGCAGGGAGAGACCCAGTACTTC. The encoded protein is CASSPAAGQGETQYF.

J is TRBJ2-3 and V is TRBV7-2, with TRBD2 matching 10 bases. The CDR3 runs 19 residues. With 1 base clipped from V and 1 base from J, the junction kept 11 bases outside the gene matches. Germline lookup yields CDR1 SGHTA and CDR2 FQGNSA. The CDR3 spells CASSLDGLAVGFGTDTQYF. The CDR3, as DNA: TGTGCCAGCAGCTTAGACGGACTAGCGGTGGGGTTTGGCACAGATACGCAGTATTTT.

V gene TRBV6-1 combines with J gene TRBJ2-6; TRBD1 matches 7 bases. Looked up from germline, CDR1 is MNHNS and CDR2 is SASEGT. The V gene end was trimmed by 4 bases and the J gene end by 4 bases; junction bases not matched to a gene: 4. The CDR3 runs to 15 residues. Written as DNA, the CDR3 is TGTGCCAGCAGTGCGACAGGGAAAGGGGCCAACGTCCTGACTTTC. Amino acid sequence: CASSATGKGANVLTF.

The chain combines TRBV28 with TRBJ2-5, with TRBD1 matching over 8 bases. CDR1 and CDR2 (germline): MDHEN, SYDVKM. V lost 3 bases, J lost 7 bases, and 1 base stayed unmatched. The CDR3 spans 12 residues. The CDR3 DNA reads TGTGCCAGCAGTTTCCAGGGGGCGACCCAGTACTTC. Amino acids: CASSFQGATQYF.

The rearrangement joins TRBV5-4 to TRBJ2-5, with 10 bases that match TRBD2. V lost 0 bases, J lost 6 bases, and 8 bases stayed unmatched. The CDR3 spans 16 residues. Germline V gene data show CDR1 as SGHNT and CDR2 as YYREEE (reference sequence). The DNA for the CDR3 is TGTGCCAGCAGCTTGGTTGTTAGCGGGGGGCCCCAGACCCAGTACTTC. This gives the protein CASSLVVSGGPQTQYF.

J is TRBJ2-2 and V is TRBV6-4; D is possibly TRBD1 (5 bases). From germline, CDR1 is MRHNA and CDR2 SNTAGT. V was shortened by 0 bases and J by 3 bases, with 8 bases between the two germline ends. The CDR3 is 15 residues long. CDR3 residues: CASSDSSRDTGELFF. In DNA, the CDR3 is TGTGCCAGCAGTGACTCGAGCAGGGACACCGGGGAGCTGTTTTTT.

J is TRBJ2-2 and V is TRBV27; 7 bases map to TRBD1. V trimming: 5 bases; J trimming: 5 bases; junction bases outside the gene matches: 8. Germline V gene sequence: CDR1 MNHEY, CDR2 SMNVEV (reference sequence). CDR3 length: 15 amino acids. CDR3 residues: CASSPRTGVTGELFF. The CDR3, as DNA: TGTGCCAGCAGTCCCCGGACAGGCGTGACCGGGGAGCTGTTTTTT.

This chain links TRBV28 with TRBJ2-7; TRBD1 aligns across 9 bases. Germline V CDR1 and CDR2: MDHEN, SYDVKM. J gave up 4 bases and V 5 bases, and 9 bases lay outside the gene matches. The CDR3 has 15 amino acids. The CDR3 region is CASSPSGTGQYEQYF. The CDR3 DNA reads as TGTGCCAGCAGTCCATCCGGGACAGGGCAATACGAGCAGTACTTC.

This chain connects TRBV5-4 to TRBJ2-7; D perhaps matches TRBD2 (5 bases). The V end lost 4 bases, the J end lost 0 bases, and 14 bases lay between the germline ends. Germline V lookup: CDR1 SGHNT, CDR2 YYREEE (reference sequence). This CDR3 has 15 residues. The CDR3, as DNA: TGTGCCAGCAGCGCCTTTGCGGGTAACTCCTACGAGCAGTACTTC. Its protein is CASSAFAGNSYEQYF. Looking up the rest from reference TRBV5-4 and TRBJ2-7 gives the full variable domain: ETGVTQSPTHLIKTRGQQVTLRCSSQSGHNTVSWYQQALGQGPQFIFQYYREEENGRGNFPPRFSGLQFPNYSSELNVNALELDDSALYLCASSAFAGNSYEQYFGPGTRLTVT.

The V and J genes are TRBV6-6 and TRBJ1-6; D perhaps matches TRBD1 (5 bases). Germline values: CDR1 MNHNY, CDR2 SVGAGI (reference sequence). The CDR3 runs 16 residues. V lost 0 bases, J lost 8 bases, and 14 bases lay in between. The DNA of the CDR3 is TGTGCCAGCAGTTACTCATCAGGGCGTAATGATTCACCCCTCCACTTT. Its protein product is CASSYSSGRNDSPLHF.

The V gene is TRBV2, the J gene TRBJ2-5, with 13 bases that match TRBD2. Germline CDR1 is SNHLY and CDR2 is FYNNEI. The CDR3 runs to 17 residues. Trimming removed 8 bases from V and 4 bases from J; junction bases left unmatched: 13. As DNA, the CDR3 is TGTGCCAGCTCCCGGGGATCACTAGCGGGAGGGAGAGAGACCCAGTACTTC. Encoded protein: CASSRGSLAGGRETQYF.

The chain uses TRBV2 and TRBJ1-3; D might be TRBD1 (5 bases). The CDR3 loop spans 17 amino acids. The germline V and J ends were trimmed by 4 bases and 3 bases, with 19 bases remaining between them. Germline assignment: CDR1 SNHLY and CDR2 FYNNEI. CDR3 residues: CASSVKVGGTDGNTIYF. The CDR3 DNA reads TGTGCCAGCAGTGTAAAGGTGGGTGGGACTGATGGAAACACCATATATTTT.